The entry below describes one TCR beta chain. This clonotype was seen only a few times. Its binding antigen is unknown. Base qualities were left out, and no much larger clone turns up one base away. Sequencing took place on an Illumina NovaSeq 6000. TCRalpha and TCRbeta cDNA libraries were constructed by 5'RACE with constant-segment primers, with sample barcodes and unique molecular identifiers being introduced. Trizol reagent was used to extract RNA from every sample. Amplification of the libraries took two PCR steps, and the second step added a second sample barcode plus Illumina TruSeq adapters. Sequencing of the libraries was done on an Illumina NovaSeq, producing 2 x 150 bp paired-end reads. Regarding the original processing steps: The reads were demultiplexed and collapsed into UMI-guided consensus sequences using migec v1.2.7. Using mixcr v2.1.11, UMI consensuses were aligned to TRA and TRB V and J templates and then assembled into clonotypes. Expanded or contracted clonotypes were those called significant by both edgeR and NoisET, with noise models trained on biological replicates. For edgeR calls, the cutoffs were a false discovery rate-adjusted p below 0.01 and a log2 fold-change threshold of 1. As an exploratory analysis of dynamics, max-normalized trajectories of the 1000 most abundant clonotypes were examined with PCA combined with hierarchical clustering. The CD4 or CD8 phenotype of responding clones was assigned using the separately sequenced CD4+ and CD8+ repertoires. Starting from the raw public reads, TCRdb applied fastp trimming at Q25, assembled clones with MiXCR and retained in-frame beta chains. Each entry is one CDR3 protein sequence, shown with its most common DNA and genes. The V and J calls and clone size come from TCRdb's table, not from the authors' own analysis. This sample gives 100,000 to 150,000 distinct CDR3 sequences in total; approximately 15% of them show up just once. The top ten constitute 4% to 6% of the sample.

Ficoll-Paque density gradient centrifugation was used to isolate PBMCs. This record comes from a study of T-cell memory formation after mild COVID-19 (dated by TCRdb to the early 2020s). About the study as a whole: TCR sequence clusters from the two donors were found to be largely donor specific. Two young, previously healthy adult volunteers made up the cohort, one male and one female. Longitudinal TCRalpha and TCRbeta repertoire sequencing tracked T-cell clones expanding and contracting after mild COVID-19 in a couple of donors.

The research as a whole found: The second-wave clones that peaked on day 37 were not confirmed to be SARS-CoV-2 specific. From day 15 to 85, contracting clones showed balanced CD4/CD8 phenotypes, whereas a second wave of clones that expanded from day 15 to 37 leaned towards CD4+. The study covered only a couple of mild cases, and larger cohorts including severe cases with pre-infection samples were considered necessary. Some responding clones were found in pre-infection memory, which suggests that pre-existing cross-reactive memory T cells took part in the SARS-CoV-2 response. Contracting CD4+ clones appeared mostly in the CM and EM memory subsets, whereas CD8+ clones were enriched in EMRA.

Unmatched junction bases come to 4, with V trimmed by 4 bases and J by 5 bases. CDR1 and CDR2, per the germline V gene, are SGHRS and YFSETQ. The CDR3 runs 14 amino acids, cysteine and phenylalanine included. The read is trimmed to its CDR3 DNA, 42 bases read in frame from base 1. The TCR originated in a man between 18 and 29 years old who had mild COVID-19 (a few samples of this study predate the infection). The sample titles of this study are shuffled in the database, so cell type and time point are left out; the donor was told from shared clones. The chain uses TRBV5-1 and TRBJ2-2, with 8 middle bases fitting TRBD1. The sample taken for sequencing was PBMCs or a T cell subset sorted from them (not recorded which). CDR3 region: CASSGTGGTGELFF. The bases read TGCGCCAGCAGCGGGACAGGCGGGACCGGGGAGCTGTTTTTT.